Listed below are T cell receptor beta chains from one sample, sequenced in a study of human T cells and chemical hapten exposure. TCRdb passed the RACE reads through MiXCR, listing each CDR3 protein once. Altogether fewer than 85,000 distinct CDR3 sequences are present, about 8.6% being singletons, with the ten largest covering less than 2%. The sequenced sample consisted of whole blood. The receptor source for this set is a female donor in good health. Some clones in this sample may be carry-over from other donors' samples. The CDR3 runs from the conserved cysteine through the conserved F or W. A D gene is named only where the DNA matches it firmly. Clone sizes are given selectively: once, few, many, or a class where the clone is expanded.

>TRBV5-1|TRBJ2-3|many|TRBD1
TGCGCCAGCAGGGGACAGGGGGCATGGACAGATACGCAGTATTTT
CASRGQGAWTDTQYF
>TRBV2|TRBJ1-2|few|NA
TGTGCCAGCAGTGGGTCCGAGATCGGCTATGGCTACACCTTC
CASSGSEIGYGYTF
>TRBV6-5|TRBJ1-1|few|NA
TGTGCCAGCAGCCTCACGGGACTCGAAGCTTTCTTT
CASSLTGLEAFF
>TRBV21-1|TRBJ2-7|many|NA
TGTGCCAGCAGCAAAGGAGAAGTCCTACCCTACGAGCAGTACTTC
CASSKGEVLPYEQYF
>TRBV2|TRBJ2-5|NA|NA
TGTGCCAGCAGTGTTAATTCAGGGAGATGGGAGACCCAGTACTTC
CASSVNSGRWETQYF
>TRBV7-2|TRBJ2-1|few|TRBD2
TGTGCCAGCAGGAAAGCGGGGGGGAACAATGAGCAGTTCTTC
CASRKAGGNNEQFF
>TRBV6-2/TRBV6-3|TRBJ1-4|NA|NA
TGTGCCAGCAGTTACTTCACCGGAGAGCCCGTGTTTTTT
CASSYFTGEPVFF
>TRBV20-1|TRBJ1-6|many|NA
TGCAGTCCTCCGGGGGACTCCTATAATTCACCCCTCCACTTT
CSPPGDSYNSPLHF
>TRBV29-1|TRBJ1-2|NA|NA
TGCAGCGTTGAGCGGTCTTGTCGCCGGGGGGGCATAGCCAAGAGTGGCTATGGCTACACCTTC
CSVERSCRRGGIAKSGYGYTF
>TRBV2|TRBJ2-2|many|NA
TGTGCCAGCGAGGGGCAGGGGACCGGGGAGCTGTTTTTT
CASEGQGTGELFF
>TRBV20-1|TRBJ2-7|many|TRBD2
TGCTCCCCGGGGGCGGGGGGGCCCTACGAGCAGTACTTC
CSPGAGGPYEQYF
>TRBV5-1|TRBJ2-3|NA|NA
TGCGCCAGCAGCTGTACAGATACGCAGTATTTT
CASSCTDTQYF
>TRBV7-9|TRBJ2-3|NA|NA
TGTGCCAGCAGCTTAGTTGTGGGACTCGACACATGGTATACGCAGTATTTT
CASSLVVGLDTWYTQYF
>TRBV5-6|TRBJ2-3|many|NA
TGTGCCAGCAGCTTGAGTTCAGATACGCAGTATTTT
CASSLSSDTQYF
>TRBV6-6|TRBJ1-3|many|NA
TGTGCCAGCAGTCCCCTGACAGCCAACCGAAACACCATATATTTT
CASSPLTANRNTIYF
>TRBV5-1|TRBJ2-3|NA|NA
TGCGCCAGCACTAACAGGGCTACAATTGATACGCAGTATTTT
CASTNRATIDTQYF
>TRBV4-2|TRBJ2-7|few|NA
TGTGCCAGCAGCCAACCACTCAGGGGTCGCTCCTACGAGCAGTACTTC
CASSQPLRGRSYEQYF
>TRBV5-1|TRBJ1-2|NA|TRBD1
TGCGCCAGCAGTCGGGACAGGAACTTCGGCTATGGCTACACCTTC
CASSRDRNFGYGYTF
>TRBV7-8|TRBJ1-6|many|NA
TGTGCCAGCAGCTTAGTAGTTGGACAAGGGCCAGGCTCCTATAATTCACCCCTCCACTTT
CASSLVVGQGPGSYNSPLHF
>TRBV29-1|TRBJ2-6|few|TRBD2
TGCAGCGTTGAGGGAGGGGCCGGGGCCAACGTCCTGACTTTC
CSVEGGAGANVLTF
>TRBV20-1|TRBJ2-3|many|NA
TGCAGTGTCGAGGCAGGTCCAGATACGCAGTATTTT
CSVEAGPDTQYF
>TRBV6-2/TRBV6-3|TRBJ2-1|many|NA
TGTGCCAGCAGTCTTAACAATGAGCAGTTCTTC
CASSLNNEQFF
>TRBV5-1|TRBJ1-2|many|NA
TGCGCCAGCAGCTTGGAGGTACAGACTAACTATGGCTACACCTTC
CASSLEVQTNYGYTF
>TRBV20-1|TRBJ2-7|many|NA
TGCAGTGCTAGAGAACTCCGCCTCTACGAGCAGTACTTC
CSARELRLYEQYF
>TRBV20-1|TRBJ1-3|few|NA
TGCAGTGCTAGTAACAGGGTTGACTCTGGAAACACCATATATTTT
CSASNRVDSGNTIYF
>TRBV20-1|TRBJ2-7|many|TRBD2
TGCAGTGCCGCCCGGGCAGAGCGGGGGTCCTACGAGCAGTACTTC
CSAARAERGSYEQYF
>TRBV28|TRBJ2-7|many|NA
TGTGCCAGCAGTTCTTCCGGGACAGGGACTAGGGAGCAGTACTTC
CASSSSGTGTREQYF
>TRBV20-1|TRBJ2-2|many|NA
TGCAGTGCTAGAGCCCGGTCCGGGGAGCTGTTTTTT
CSARARSGELFF
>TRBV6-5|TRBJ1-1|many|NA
TGTGCCAGCAGGCCCGACTCTACGAGGAACATGAACACTGAAGCTTTCTTT
CASRPDSTRNMNTEAFF
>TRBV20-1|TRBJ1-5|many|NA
TGCAGTGCTAGCGCAGGACAGTACAATCAGCCCCAGCATTTT
CSASAGQYNQPQHF
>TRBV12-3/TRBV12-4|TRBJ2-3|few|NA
TGTGCCAGCAGTGTAACAGGGCCCACAGATACGCAGTATTTT
CASSVTGPTDTQYF
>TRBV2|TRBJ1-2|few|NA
TGTGCCAGCAGGAGGATGACAGACAACTATGGCTACACCTTC
CASRRMTDNYGYTF
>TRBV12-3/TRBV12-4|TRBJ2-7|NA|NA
TGTGCCAGCAGTTTTGAGTACAGCGCCTACGAGCAGTACTTC
CASSFEYSAYEQYF
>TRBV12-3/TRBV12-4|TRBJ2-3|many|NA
TGTGCCAGCAGTGACGTCGGCTACCGGGCAGATACGCAGTATTTT
CASSDVGYRADTQYF
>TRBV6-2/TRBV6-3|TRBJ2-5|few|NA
TGTGCCAGCAGCCGAACACGGAAACGGGAGACCCAGTACTTC
CASSRTRKRETQYF
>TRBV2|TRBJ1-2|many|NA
TGTGCCAGCAAGGACGACAGACGCCATGGCTACACCTTC
CASKDDRRHGYTF
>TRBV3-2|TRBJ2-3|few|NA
TGTGCCAGCAGCCAAGGGGGGGTATCGTCTGAAGATACGCAGTATTTT
CASSQGGVSSEDTQYF
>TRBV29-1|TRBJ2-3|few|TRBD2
TGCAGCGTCCAATCGGGACTAGCGGGGAGGACAGATACGCAGTATTTT
CSVQSGLAGRTDTQYF
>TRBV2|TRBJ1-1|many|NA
TGTGCCAGCAGTGACGGAAGAACTGAAGCTTTCTTT
CASSDGRTEAFF
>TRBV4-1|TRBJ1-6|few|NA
TGCGCCAGCAGCCAAGTTCGCCCAGGGCTCTCCTATAATTCACCCCTCCACTTT
CASSQVRPGLSYNSPLHF
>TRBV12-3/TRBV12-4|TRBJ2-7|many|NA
TGTGCCAGCTGCCCGGGACCCTGCTACGAGCAGTACTTC
CASCPGPCYEQYF
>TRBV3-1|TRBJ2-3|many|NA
TGTGCCAGCAGCCAAGAGACCACAGATACGCAGTATTTT
CASSQETTDTQYF
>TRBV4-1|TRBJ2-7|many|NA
TGCGCCAGCAGCCAGTTAATGTCGCCACGCTCCTACGAGCAGTACTTC
CASSQLMSPRSYEQYF